This record covers a single T cell receptor (beta chain). V was pared by 0 bases and J by 5 bases, with 1 base of the junction left unmatched. The CDR3 is made up of 14 amino acids. CDR1 is SGDLS and CDR2 is YYNGEE in the germline V gene. As handled by the study authors: From reference gene primer amplification, estimates of nucleated cell counts were derived. Assay: immunoSEQ multiplex PCR; the TCRdb copy retains only in-frame clones and omits some. V and J calls and clone size come straight from that table; D and trimming were deduced from the DNA. The sample contains nearly 95,000 clones, around 87% of which appear only once. This record comes from a study of blood T cell repertoires in COVID-19. Study-level background: Whether acute or convalescent, the COVID-19 samples came from the United States, Italy and Spain. Sources were T cells, B-cell-depleted T cells, or PBMCs; the material itself was cDNA or gDNA.

Sample: peripheral blood. This chain links TRBV9 with TRBJ2-2; 7 nucleotides match TRBD2. The source of this sequence is a human donor with acute or convalescent COVID-19. The donor label of this sample is uncertain. The DNA of the CDR3 is TGTGCCAGCAGCGTAGTCGGGGGGACCGGGGAGCTGTTTTTT. The encoded protein is CASSVVGGTGELFF.